This record covers a single T cell receptor beta chain. In this sample, this clonotype turned up a few times. Its antigen is not yet known. Per-base qualities were not stored, and no clone one base away is much larger. V sheds 3 bases and J sheds 4 bases, leaving 21 bases between their ends. From its cysteine to its phenylalanine, the CDR3 spans 17 amino acids. This entry keeps only the CDR3 DNA: 51 bases, framed from base 1. CDR1 MNHGY and CDR2 SVAAGI were looked up in the germline V gene. The protocol used for the library was multiplex PCR. The sequencing machine was an Illumina HiSeq 4000. TCR beta libraries were built with iRepertoire HTBI primers and Arm-PCR amplification of CDR3 regions. Before sequencing, the PCR products went through gel purification. Per the original workflow: Gene usage analysis of CDR3 amino acid clonotypes relied on the approximately 68 TRBV and about 13 TRBJ segments identified across samples. COPE and FqMerger were used to merge filtered high-quality paired reads into contigs. Contigs were aligned with BLAST to IMGT TRBV, TRBD and TRBJ reference genes, and CDR3 was defined per IMGT. Clonotypes above 0.1% frequency were classified as highly expanded clones. Repertoire diversity was measured by Shannon entropy, and V-J evenness by the Gini coefficient. A clonotype was considered public if more than one individual shared it. TCRdb itself trimmed the public reads at Q25 with fastp, ran MiXCR and retained productive beta chains. Every distinct CDR3 protein forms one entry, paired with its most common genes and DNA. What appears here as the V and J calls and clone size reflects TCRdb's work, not the paper's. This sample comprises hundreds of thousands of distinct CDR3 sequences, roughly 15% of them detected only once. Clones ranked in the top ten supply approximately 25% of the sample.

These data originate in a study of regulatory T cells in long-lasting Graves disease (dated by TCRdb to the early 2020s). With regard to the full study: Patients with newly diagnosed Graves' disease had been on antithyroid drugs for under 3 months. Persistent Graves' disease patients were compared with newly diagnosed Graves' disease patients by peripheral blood TCR sequencing and RNA sequencing. The study took place in China and was registered as a clinical trial. A total of roughly 35 samples were covered by TCR sequencing, comprising 13 persistent and approximately 20 newly diagnosed Graves' disease patients. Findings and caveats that apply to the study as a whole: A larger number of public clonotypes was shared among persistent patients (more than 2,500) than among newly diagnosed patients (approximately 930). Lower TCR Shannon entropy and fewer highly expanded clones were observed in persistent Graves' disease patients than in newly diagnosed patients, which suggested clonal expansion. As a limitation, the authors acknowledged that the small sample size may reduce accuracy. Sequencing and analysis were restricted to the TCR beta chain. Because the primary lesion, thyroid tissue, could not be accessed, the study looked at peripheral blood alone. Persistent disease showed preferential use of TRBV28, TRBJ1-2 and TRBJ2-5, whereas newly diagnosed disease favored TRBV20-1 and TRBJ2-1.

The sample's time point label, decoded: newly diagnosed GD, antithyroid drugs for less than 3 months. RNA was extracted from PBMCs in TRIzol for both TCR sequencing and RNA sequencing. Graves' disease was diagnosed according to American Thyroid Association guidelines. Patients were recruited from an endocrinology department in Xi'an, China. Each patient gave approximately 10 milliliters of peripheral blood, collected in an EDTA anticoagulant tube. Ficoll Paque Plus density gradient separation was used to isolate PBMCs, and no further T cell sorting was performed. An Agilent 2100 Bioanalyzer and agarose gel were used to check RNA quality, while a NanoDrop 2000 measured RNA concentration. The sample was also reused in another study, on T cells in Graves' hyperthyroidism and ophthalmopathy. The second study reports: Stable Graves' hyperthyroidism was defined as no progression to ophthalmopathy during 18 months of follow-up. Hyperthyroidism patients were newly diagnosed, with disease duration under 2 months, and aged 18 to 65 years. Exclusion was applied to patients with uncontrolled infections, other autoimmune diseases, pregnancy or lactation. Diagnoses relied on clinical symptoms, serum thyroxine and TRAb, thyroid ultrasound and orbital computed tomography. The first round of RT-PCR for the TCR CDR3 was performed with the HTBI primer set and the Qiagen OneStep RT-PCR kit. Most expanded thyroid clonotypes (frequency above 0.001) were also detected in blood, suggesting blood repertoires may reflect thyroid immune responses. Ophthalmopathy was separated from stable hyperthyroidism by a 13 V-J signature model, with approximately 90% sensitivity and roughly 81% specificity obtained in cross-validation and 80%/75% obtained in testing. In validation, progression to ophthalmopathy was predicted by the model with nearly 71% sensitivity and under 85% specificity, a median of around 6.5 months before onset. TCR V-J signatures able to tell the groups apart were searched for in a discovery cohort of 90 to 100 patients, of whom 43 had Graves' ophthalmopathy and roughly 58 had stable Graves' hyperthyroidism. Prospective prediction of ophthalmopathy was tested in an independent validation cohort of 18 hyperthyroidism patients and 17 patients who later progressed to ophthalmopathy. The 100 or so discovery patients were randomly split 7:3 into training and test sets. Thyroid tissue and blood T-cell repertoires from about six Graves' hyperthyroidism patients were also compared in the study. After sampling, hyperthyroidism patients received methimazole starting at 30 mg daily, and ophthalmopathy patients received high-dose intravenous methylprednisolone. Libraries were constructed in a second round of multiplex PCR, after which size selection and purification were carried out. The libraries were sequenced on an Illumina HiSeq2000 using paired-end 100 bp reads. SOAPnuke was used to process the raw data, removing reads that contained adapters or uncalled bases, had a mean Phred below 15, or lacked an exact match to the constant primer or identifier. High-quality paired reads were merged using COPE v1.2.5, and each unique nucleotide sequence was defined as a clonotype. Clonotypes were aligned to IMGT TRBV, TRBD and TRBJ reference segments using MiTCR v1.1. Only V-J combinations with frequency above 0.0001, covering roughly 99% of repertoires, were analysed. A TCS score was defined as the ratio of F50 (clonal expansion) to E x V (chaos), with BLOSUM62-based TCRdist applied between CDR3 peptides within each V-J. Welch's t-statistics and random forest reduced roughly 530 V-J features to 13, which were used in a naive Bayes classifier (R e1071). No statistical method was used to set the sample size in advance, and investigators knew the group allocation. The paper describes TCR Vbeta CDR3 sequencing of 135 peripheral blood samples, made up of 43 ophthalmopathy patients, roughly 75 hyperthyroidism patients and about 17 progressor patients.

The clonotype comes from a woman aged 35 to 60 with Graves disease. Donor details come from another sample of the same person, matched by shared clones. Sequencing used peripheral blood mononuclear cells (PBMCs), obtained at new diagnosis, from a patient treated with antithyroid drugs. The chain is encoded by TRBV6-9 joined to TRBJ2-5, and TRBD1 may be the D gene, going by 6 matching bases. The DNA is TGTGCCAGCAGTTACCCGACGGGCCGGGACAAGGGAGAGACCCAGTACTTC. Translated, this gives CASSYPTGRDKGETQYF.